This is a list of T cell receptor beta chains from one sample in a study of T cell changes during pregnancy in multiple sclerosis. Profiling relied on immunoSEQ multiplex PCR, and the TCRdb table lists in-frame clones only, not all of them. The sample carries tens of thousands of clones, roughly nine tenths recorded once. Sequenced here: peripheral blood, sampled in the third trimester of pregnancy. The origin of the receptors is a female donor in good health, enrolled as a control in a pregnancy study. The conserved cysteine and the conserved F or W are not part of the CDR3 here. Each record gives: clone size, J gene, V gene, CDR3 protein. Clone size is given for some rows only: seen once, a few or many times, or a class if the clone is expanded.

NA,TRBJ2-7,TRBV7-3,ASSPLAGEGEQY
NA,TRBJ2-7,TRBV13,ASSFRGGSSYEQY
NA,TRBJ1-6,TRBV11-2,ASSHDRGNSPLH
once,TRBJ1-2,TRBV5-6,ASSLGSWGRANANYGYT
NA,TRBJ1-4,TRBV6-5,ASSYAGGWEKLF
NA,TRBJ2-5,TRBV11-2,ASSLSRARETQY
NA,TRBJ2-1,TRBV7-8,ASSLWAGGGDNEQF
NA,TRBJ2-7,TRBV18,ASSPFTGQYEQY
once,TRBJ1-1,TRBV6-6,ASSYSIGRRDTEAF
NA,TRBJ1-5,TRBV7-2,ASSLSGPGQPQH
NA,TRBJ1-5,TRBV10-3,AISDSGQGSKGGQPQH
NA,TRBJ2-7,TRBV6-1,ATRQGRGDEQY